A single sample is the source of the 16 T cell receptor beta chains below, sequenced in a study of blood T cell repertoires in COVID-19. Measured with immunoSEQ multiplex PCR; TCRdb has only the in-frame clones, and not every one. The data contain about 95,000 clones, around 87% of them singletons. The material sequenced was peripheral blood. The source of these receptors is a human donor in a cohort sampled during active COVID-19.

The chain joins TRBV9 to TRBJ1-2; D possibly corresponds to TRBD1 (6 bases). The CDR3 extends over 15 amino acids. Germline V lookup: CDR1 SGDLS, CDR2 YYNGEE. Deletions cut 4 bases from V and 4 bases from J, with 17 bases between. The CDR3 coding sequence is TGTGCCAGCAGCCCAGATAGGGGGTCTAGCTATGGCTACACCTTC. Translating gives CASSPDRGSSYGYTF. The full variable domain, its missing parts supplied by reference TRBV9 and TRBJ1-2, is DSGVTQTPKHLITATGQRVTLRCSPRSGDLSVYWYQQSLDQGLQFLIQYYNGEERAKGNILERFSAQQFPDLHSELNLSSLELGDSALYFCASSPDRGSSYGYTFGSGTRLTVV.

The chain links TRBV30 to TRBJ1-1; D is possibly TRBD1 (5 bases). The CDR3 totals 14 residues. V was pared by 0 bases and J by 0 bases, with 8 bases between. CDR1 GTSNPN and CDR2 SVGIG come from the germline V gene (reference sequence). In DNA, the CDR3 is TGTGCCTGGAGTGTAAAGGGGATGAACACTGAAGCTTTCTTT. This codes for CAWSVKGMNTEAFF.

This chain joins TRBV11-2 and TRBJ1-2; 11 positions match TRBD1. The CDR3 is made up of 15 amino acids. With 5 bases clipped from V and 4 bases from J, the junction kept 6 bases outside the gene matches. Germline CDR1 SGHAT, CDR2 FQNNGV. CDR3 sequence reads: CASSPDRGQVYGYTF. Written as DNA, the CDR3 is TGTGCCAGCAGCCCGGACAGGGGGCAAGTCTATGGCTACACCTTC.

This chain links TRBV12-3 or TRBV12-4 with TRBJ1-2; D may be TRBD1 (6 bases). The CDR3 has 12 residues. Trimming removed 7 bases from V and 8 bases from J, with 14 bases in between. The CDR3 loop is CASTLGGAGYTF. The CDR3, as DNA: TGTGCCAGCACCCTCGGGGGGGCAGGCTACACCTTC.

The chain links TRBV5-1 to TRBJ1-1, with D maybe TRBD1 (5 bases). V gave up 6 bases and J gave up 5 bases, with 17 bases separating them. CDR1 SGHRS and CDR2 YFSETQ come from the germline V gene. CDR3 length equals 14 residues. CDR3 bases: TGCGCCAGCACGCAGGAGGGGTTGGTAACTGAAGCTTTCTTT. This gives the protein CASTQEGLVTEAFF.

The CDR3 DNA follows: TGTGCCAGCAGCTTGGCGGCGGGGGGGATGACTTTCTTT. Amino acid sequence: CASSLAAGGMTFF. The gene calls are TRBV5-4 and TRBJ1-1, with D possibly being TRBD1 (5 bases). In germline, CDR1 is SGHNT, CDR2 YYREEE (reference sequence). V lost 0 bases, J lost 12 bases, and 15 bases lay in between. The CDR3 is made up of 13 amino acids.

The J gene is TRBJ2-1, the V gene TRBV5-1; D uncertain. V lost 2 bases and J 10 bases, leaving 10 bases between the germline ends. The CDR3 extends over 12 amino acids. Germline values: CDR1 SGHRS, CDR2 YFSETQ. The CDR3 region has the DNA TGCGCCAGCAGCTTTAGTTGGAGCGAGCAGTTCTTC. This translates into CASSFSWSEQFF. The full variable domain, with the rest looked up from reference TRBV5-1 and TRBJ2-1, is KAGVTQTPRYLIKTRGQQVTLSCSPISGHRSVSWYQQTPGQGLQFLFEYFSETQRNKGNFPGRFSGRQFSNSRSEMNVSTLELGDSALYLCASSFSWSEQFFGPGTRLTVL.

On this clone: The germline gene is not matched at one end of the junction; a read error may be the cause. This chain connects TRBV4-1 to TRBJ2-1, with 8 bases matching TRBD1. Germline assignment: CDR1 MGHRA and CDR2 YSYEKL. CDR3 size: 14 residues. The CDR3 region has the DNA TGCGCCAGCAGCCAAGATTTTAGGGACAGGTCCCCAGTCTTC. Protein product: CASSQDFRDRSPVF.

The V and J genes are TRBV30 and TRBJ2-5; 7 bases are a match to TRBD2. Germline CDR1 and CDR2: GTSNPN and SVGIG (reference sequence). With 4 bases clipped from V and 4 bases from J, the junction kept 12 bases outside the gene matches. This CDR3 is 15 amino acids long. The CDR3 region has the DNA TGTGCCTGGACCCCGGGTCGGATAGCGGGAGAGACCCAGTACTTC. Encoded protein: CAWTPGRIAGETQYF.

The chain is built from TRBV27 and TRBJ1-5; D remains ambiguous. The CDR3 has 13 residues. Germline V gene sequence: CDR1 MNHEY, CDR2 SMNVEV (reference sequence). V shed 5 bases and J shed 11 bases, with 16 bases lying between them. The CDR3 region has the DNA TGTGCCAGCAGTGGAACGCCGGGAGGAGCCCAGCATTTT. Translated, it gives CASSGTPGGAQHF.

The chain combines TRBV5-5 with TRBJ1-5; unclear D gene. The CDR3 is made up of 16 amino acids. The V gene lost 0 bases and the J gene lost 4 bases, with 14 bases spanning the gap. Germline CDR1 and CDR2: SGHKS and YYEKEE (reference sequence). CDR3 loop: CASSLADGGSNQPQHF. CDR3 DNA: TGTGCCAGCAGCTTGGCCGATGGTGGGAGTAATCAGCCCCAGCATTTT.

This chain uses TRBV7-9 with TRBJ2-5; 9 positions match TRBD2. The CDR3 runs 17 residues. Losses at the gene ends were 0 bases for V and 1 base for J; bases not matched to a gene: 6. Per the germline V gene, CDR1 is SEHNR and CDR2 is FQNEAQ (reference sequence). CDR3 nucleotide sequence: TGTGCCAGCAGCTTAGCGCTGTCTAGCGGGGTCCAAGAGACCCAGTACTTC. This encodes CASSLALSSGVQETQYF.

V gene TRBV5-1 combines with J gene TRBJ2-5; D is undetermined. The CDR3 is 13 amino acids. Trimming cost V 0 bases and J 4 bases, with 7 bases left between them. CDR1 and CDR2 from the germline V gene are SGHRS and YFSETQ. The CDR3 DNA sequence: TGCGCCAGCAGCTTGGCCGTTCGAGAGACCCAGTACTTC. It is translated as CASSLAVRETQYF.

This chain uses TRBV4-1 with TRBJ2-1, with 11 bases aligning to TRBD2. The CDR3 length is 20 residues. Germline trimming cut 2 bases from V and 9 bases from J; bases unmatched to any gene: 21. CDR1 MGHRA and CDR2 YSYEKL come from the germline V gene. Written as DNA, the CDR3 is TGCGCCAGCAGCCAATCGCCGGTAGCGGGGGGGGCCGCTAGTAGGAGTGAGCAGTTCTTC. It codes for CASSQSPVAGGAASRSEQFF.

CDR3 residues: CASSIGRVGEQFF. DNA for the CDR3: TGTGCCAGTAGTATAGGCAGGGTCGGGGAGCAGTTCTTC. The chain has TRBV19 and TRBJ2-1; the D gene is possibly TRBD1 (5 bases). The CDR3 sequence is 13 residues long. The V end was cut by 1 base, the J end by 10 bases, with 11 bases between. Germline V gene data show CDR1 as LNHDA and CDR2 as SQIVND (reference sequence).

The chain is built from TRBV5-4 and TRBJ1-5; TRBD1 aligns across 9 bases. CDR1 and CDR2 (germline): SGHNT, YYREEE (reference sequence). Germline trimming cut 4 bases from V and 2 bases from J; bases unmatched to any gene: 4. This CDR3 comprises 15 residues. CDR3 DNA: TGTGCCAGCAGCCCGGGACAGGGACGCAATCAGCCCCAGCATTTT. Translation: CASSPGQGRNQPQHF.